Below, one TCR beta chain is given with its context. Its antigen is not known. Autoimmune disease history or systemic immunosuppression barred patients. At baseline, cycle 4 day 1, and cycle 7 day 1, blood was sampled. This sample is part of a study of OX40 agonist ivuxolimab in advanced cancers. Regarding the study as a whole: Clones of CD4+ and CD8+ blood T cells grew by week 6 at doses of 0.1 to 3.0 mg/kg.

The CDR3 covers 12 residues. Trimming cost V 2 bases and J 4 bases, with 4 bases left between them. The germline CDR1 and CDR2 sequences are SEHNR and FQNEAQ (reference sequence). Profiling relied on immunoSEQ multiplex PCR, and the TCRdb table lists in-frame clones only, not all of them. The data contain tens of thousands of clones, about 87% of them singletons. The sequence was collected from an adult with an advanced solid tumor such as melanoma, head and neck, liver or kidney cancer. The sample consisted of CD4+ or CD8+ T cells sorted from blood, taken in a trial of the OX40 agonist ivuxolimab. This chain joins TRBV7-9 and TRBJ2-3; D unclear. The CDR3 protein is CASSLPPDTQYF. DNA of the CDR3: TGTGCCAGCAGCTTACCTCCAGATACGCAGTATTTT.